What follows are 28 T cell receptor beta chains derived from one specimen sequenced in a study of blood T cell repertoires in COVID-19. Clones were sequenced by immunoSEQ multiplex PCR, and TCRdb holds only the in-frame ones, with some missing. The sample holds some 320,000 clones; around nine tenths are singletons and the top ten take 2% to 3%. The sample consisted of PBMCs or T cells enriched from blood (not recorded which). The receptor set was obtained from a man between 60 and 75 years old who had recovered from COVID-19.

This chain links TRBV2 with TRBJ1-6, with unresolved D. The germline V gene encodes CDR1 SNHLY and CDR2 FYNNEI. The CDR3 extends over 14 amino acids. V was cut by 0 bases and J by 9 bases, with 9 bases left in between. CDR3 protein: CASSEAGGISPLHF. CDR3 DNA: TGTGCCAGCAGTGAAGCTGGAGGGATTTCACCCCTCCACTTT. Looking up the rest from reference TRBV2 and TRBJ1-6 gives the full variable domain: EPEVTQTPSHQVTQMGQEVILRCVPISNHLYFYWYRQILGQKVEFLVSFYNNEISEKSEIFDDQFSVERPDGSNFTLKIRSTKLEDSAMYFCASSEAGGISPLHFGNGTRLTVT.

This clone turned up a few times. This chain connects TRBV27 to TRBJ1-5; 8 bases are a match to TRBD1. The V segment lost 3 bases and the J segment 9 bases; nucleotides outside the gene matches: 16. The CDR3 loop spans 17 amino acids. Germline lookup yields CDR1 MNHEY and CDR2 SMNVEV (reference sequence). The CDR3 reads CASSLIGRGDRPWPQHF. The CDR3 nucleotides read TGTGCCAGCAGTTTGATTGGTAGGGGGGACAGGCCATGGCCCCAGCATTTT.

The chain is built from TRBV3-1 (or the pseudogene TRBV3-2) and TRBJ1-5; D possibly corresponds to TRBD1 (5 bases). In germline, CDR1 is LGHDT, CDR2 YNNKEL (reference sequence). V dropped 2 bases and J dropped 2 bases, with 10 bases sitting between them. The CDR3 has 15 amino acids. CDR3 sequence: CASSQKGQGNQPQHF. The CDR3 DNA follows: TGTGCCAGCAGCCAAAAGGGGCAGGGCAATCAGCCCCAGCATTTT.

V and J are TRBV11-2 and TRBJ2-5, with 7 bases identical to TRBD2. This CDR3 region has 16 residues. Trimming took 5 bases from V and 5 from J; bases not matched to a gene: 14. The germline V gene has CDR1 SGHAT and CDR2 FQNNGV. This CDR3 is CASSPGYGGEGETQYF. Here the CDR3 DNA reads TGTGCCAGCAGCCCCGGCTACGGCGGGGAGGGTGAGACCCAGTACTTC.

This chain joins TRBV6-5 and TRBJ1-1; no clear D. Between the trimmed V and J ends, which lost 2 bases and 5 bases, there was a span of 15 bases. Germline CDR1 reads MNHEY; CDR2 reads SVGAGI. This CDR3 has 15 residues. The CDR3: CASSYVPAGRTEAFF. In DNA, the CDR3 is TGTGCCAGCAGTTACGTCCCGGCAGGTCGGACTGAAGCTTTCTTT.

The chain recombines TRBV7-9 with TRBJ1-1, with 9 bases aligning to TRBD1. This CDR3 has 14 amino acids. The J segment lost 8 bases and the V segment lost 6 bases, leaving 10 bases of the junction unmatched. CDR1 is SEHNR, CDR2 FQNEAQ, per germline (reference sequence). CDR3 sequence: CASSFRTGTGEAFF. For the CDR3, the DNA is TGTGCCAGCAGTTTTCGGACCGGGACAGGGGAAGCTTTCTTT.

This clone was seen only once. The J gene is TRBJ2-7, the V gene TRBV12-3 or TRBV12-4; D is uncertain. CDR3 length equals 11 residues. With 3 bases removed from V and 5 bases from J, the gap between germline ends came to 5 bases. The CDR3 nucleotides read TGTGCCAGCAGTTTTCTCGACGAGCAGTACTTC. It is translated as CASSFLDEQYF.

The chain links TRBV15 to TRBJ1-2; D is unresolved. The germline gives CDR1 LNHNV, CDR2 YYDKDF (reference sequence). The CDR3 contains 14 residues. With 0 bases removed from V and 6 bases from J, the gap between germline ends came to 11 bases. The CDR3 protein is CATSREYLTHGYTF. The CDR3 DNA sequence: TGTGCCACCAGCAGAGAGTACTTAACCCATGGCTACACCTTC. The full variable domain, rest sourced from reference TRBV15 and TRBJ1-2, is DAMVIQNPRYQVTQFGKPVTLSCSQTLNHNVMYWYQQKSSQAPKLLFHYYDKDFNNEADTPDNFQSRRPNTSFCFLDIRSPGLGDTAMYLCATSREYLTHGYTFGSGTRLTVV.

This chain joins TRBV7-9 and TRBJ2-5, with D unresolved. Germline CDR1 SEHNR, CDR2 FQNEAQ (reference sequence). This CDR3 is 13 amino acids long. V gave up 1 base and J gave up 5 bases, with 8 bases separating them. CDR3 bases: TGTGCCAGCAGCTTAGGAGTGAGGGAGACCCAGTACTTC. It codes for CASSLGVRETQYF.

The rearrangement joins TRBV5-1 to TRBJ2-7, with D perhaps matching TRBD1 (5 bases). V dropped 4 bases and J dropped 4 bases, with 12 bases sitting between them. CDR1 is SGHRS and CDR2 is YFSETQ in the germline V gene. The CDR3 runs 13 residues. CDR3 loop: CASSPNDSYEQYF. In DNA, the CDR3 is TGCGCCAGCAGCCCAAACGACAGTTACGAGCAGTACTTC.

This chain links TRBV23-1 with TRBJ2-3, with D possibly being TRBD2 (6 bases). TRBV23-1 is treated as an ORF (open reading frame) with a function not yet certain. This CDR3 comprises 16 residues. Written as DNA, the CDR3 is TGCGGGGCTCCCGCTGAGGGGCGCGGGGGCACAGATACGCAGTATTTT. Protein sequence: CGAPAEGRGGTDTQYF.

V gene TRBV6-5 combines with J gene TRBJ1-5; no clear D. The CDR3 consists of 16 residues. The germline V gene encodes CDR1 MNHEY and CDR2 SVGAGI. V gave up 0 bases and J gave up 4 bases, with 13 bases separating them. CDR3 residues: CASSYSRVFWNQPQHF. CDR3 DNA: TGTGCCAGCAGTTACTCCCGCGTTTTTTGGAATCAGCCCCAGCATTTT.

CDR3 in DNA: TGTGCCAGCAGCTCGGACACATTTTCCTACGAGCAGTACTTC. Residues: CASSSDTFSYEQYF. This rearrangement joins TRBV7-9 to TRBJ2-7; D is perhaps TRBD1 (5 bases). Between the trimmed V and J ends, which lost 4 bases and 1 base, there was a span of 11 bases. The CDR3 length is 14 residues. The germline V gene has CDR1 SEHNR and CDR2 FQNEAQ (reference sequence).

The chain employs TRBV6-5 and TRBJ1-4; 7 bases match TRBD1. V dropped 5 bases and J dropped 4; count of bases not matched to a gene: 7. The CDR3 spans 15 residues. The germline CDR1 and CDR2 sequences are MNHEY and SVGAGI. The CDR3 region is CASSPQGVRNEKLFF. In nucleotides, the CDR3 is TGTGCCAGCAGTCCCCAGGGGGTCCGTAATGAAAAACTGTTTTTT.

This clone is a singleton in its sample. The chain couples TRBV11-3 to TRBJ1-1, with TRBD1 identical over 7 bases. Germline loops: CDR1 SGHNT, CDR2 YENEEA. This CDR3 is 14 amino acids long. The J segment lost 5 bases and the V segment lost 5 bases, leaving 8 bases of the junction unmatched. The DNA of the CDR3 is TGTGCCAGCAGCCAACGACAGGGATGGACTGAAGCTTTCTTT. Translating gives CASSQRQGWTEAFF.

The chain recombines TRBV5-1 with TRBJ2-5; weak D call: TRBD2 (6 bases). Germline V gene lookup returns CDR1 SGHRS and CDR2 YFSETQ. V was shortened by 0 bases and J by 2 bases, with 8 bases between the two germline ends. CDR3 length equals 14 residues. This CDR3 reads CASSLEGLQETQYF. The DNA of the CDR3 is TGCGCCAGCAGCTTGGAAGGACTACAAGAGACCCAGTACTTC.

The chain links TRBV29-1 to TRBJ2-5, with unresolved D. The V gene lost 4 bases and the J gene lost 5 bases, with 14 bases spanning the gap. Per the germline V gene, CDR1 is SQVTM and CDR2 is ANQGSEA. This CDR3 has 13 amino acids. The CDR3 loop reads CSVGRRVDETQYF. The DNA of the CDR3 is TGCAGCGTTGGGAGACGGGTTGACGAGACCCAGTACTTC.

The rearrangement uses TRBV4-1 and TRBJ2-6, with 9 nucleotides matching TRBD1. The V and J ends lost 3 bases and 4 bases, in that order; junction bases with no gene match: 13. This CDR3 spans 19 amino acids. Germline values: CDR1 MGHRA, CDR2 YSYEKL. CDR3 sequence reads: CASSQQAVGQGAGANVLTF. CDR3 nucleotide sequence: TGCGCCAGCAGCCAGCAAGCAGTGGGACAGGGTGCAGGGGCCAACGTCCTGACTTTC.

The chain joins TRBV6-2 or TRBV6-3 to TRBJ2-2, with 9 bases lining up with TRBD1. The germline CDR1 and CDR2 sequences are MNHEY and SVGEGT. The CDR3 totals 17 residues. J gave up 5 bases and V 4 bases, and 11 bases lay outside the gene matches. The CDR3 is CASSSSPTGGETGELFF. The DNA of the CDR3 is TGTGCCAGCAGTTCCAGCCCGACAGGGGGGGAAACCGGGGAGCTGTTTTTT.

This chain links TRBV6-1 with TRBJ1-3, with 8 bases that match TRBD1. The germline V gene encodes CDR1 MNHNS and CDR2 SASEGT. With V trimmed by 3 bases and J by 4 bases, 5 bases remained unmatched. CDR3 size: 15 residues. CDR3 DNA sequence: TGTGCCAGCAGTGACCAGGGGGCGCAGGGAAACACCATATATTTT. It translates to CASSDQGAQGNTIYF.

V gene TRBV27 combines with J gene TRBJ2-7; D perhaps matches TRBD2 (7 bases). Looked up from germline, CDR1 is MNHEY and CDR2 is SMNVEV (reference sequence). V gave up 10 bases and J gave up 7 bases, with 23 bases separating them. The CDR3 has 14 residues. The DNA of the CDR3 is TGTGCCACAAGGGGGGGCCTTAGGACTGGAGAGCAGTACTTC. Translation gives CATRGGLRTGEQYF.

The V gene is TRBV19, the J gene TRBJ1-1; D ambiguous. The V end was cut by 3 bases, the J end by 8 bases, with 10 bases between. Germline V lookup: CDR1 LNHDA, CDR2 SQIVND (reference sequence). The CDR3 spans 12 residues. CDR3 sequence: CASSISGREAFF. The CDR3 DNA follows: TGTGCCAGTAGTATTTCTGGCAGAGAAGCTTTCTTT.

CDR3 in amino acids: CASSPTFGQGLENTIYF. CDR3 DNA: TGTGCCAGCTCACCCACCTTTGGACAGGGGCTAGAAAACACCATATATTTT. The J gene is TRBJ1-3, the V gene TRBV18; 9 bases agree with TRBD1. The CDR3 totals 17 residues. Germline trimming cut 3 bases from V and 6 bases from J; bases unmatched to any gene: 12. The germline gives CDR1 KGHSH, CDR2 LQKENI.

This chain uses TRBV6-5 with TRBJ1-2; D is possibly TRBD1 (6 bases). CDR1 and CDR2 (germline): MNHEY, SVGAGI. Trimming removed 10 bases from V and 7 bases from J, with 16 bases in between. CDR3 size: 12 residues. For the CDR3, the DNA is TGTGCCACCAAAGGGACAACGGCTGGCTACACCTTC. As protein: CATKGTTAGYTF.

V gene TRBV7-9 combines with J gene TRBJ1-4; no firm D call. Trimming cost V 0 bases and J 8 bases, with 10 bases left between them. CDR3 length: 14 residues. Germline CDR1 reads SEHNR; CDR2 reads FQNEAQ (reference sequence). As DNA, the CDR3 is TGTGCCAGCAGCTTAGCCGGGGTTGCCGAAAAACTGTTTTTT. Protein product: CASSLAGVAEKLFF.

This chain links TRBV27 with TRBJ1-1; 9 bases align to TRBD1. Germline-derived CDR1 and CDR2 are MNHEY and SMNVEV (reference sequence). The CDR3 spans 15 residues. Losses at the gene ends were 6 bases for V and 4 bases for J; bases not matched to a gene: 9. CDR3 loop: CASRPDRGVGTEAFF. The CDR3 coding sequence is TGTGCCAGCAGGCCGGACAGGGGAGTGGGCACTGAAGCTTTCTTT.

V usage is TRBV7-2 and J usage is TRBJ2-6; a weak D match, TRBD1 (5 bases). Germline CDR1 reads SGHTA; CDR2 reads FQGNSA. V lost 1 base to trimming and J lost 8 bases, with 9 bases between them. There are 14 residues in the CDR3. CDR3 amino acids: CASSLGQRPNVLTF. Written as DNA, the CDR3 is TGTGCCAGCAGCTTAGGACAGCGCCCCAACGTCCTGACTTTC. The full variable domain, in which reference TRBV7-2 and TRBJ2-6 provide the parts outside the CDR3, is GAGVSQSPSNKVTEKGKDVELRCDPISGHTALYWYRQSLGQGLEFLIYFQGNSAPDKSGLPSDRFSAERTGGSVSTLTIQRTQQEDSAVYLCASSLGQRPNVLTFGAGSRLTVL.

The J gene is TRBJ1-2, the V gene TRBV18; D is undetermined. The CDR3 is 14 amino acids. The V gene's germline CDR1 is KGHSH and CDR2 LQKENI. Trimming stripped 3 bases from V and 8 bases from J, with 16 bases between. This CDR3 is CASSPSREARGYTF. Here the CDR3 DNA reads TGTGCCAGCTCACCGAGTCGGGAGGCCCGCGGCTACACCTTC.